The TCR beta chain described here comes from a study of blood T cells in healthy people across ages. The study, taken as a whole, reports: Higher diversity and more naive CD4+ cells were features of long-lived donors, compared to aged donors.

The second PCR ran about 6 to 11 cycles with a sample-barcoded 5' primer and J-beta primers. TCRdb processed the 5' RACE reads anew with MiXCR; each CDR3 protein has one entry. Of approximately 810,000 distinct CDR3 sequences listed, under 40% are singletons. The table lists this clonotype with a few counts. Antigen specificity is unknown. Trimming took 2 bases from V and 4 from J, leaving 9 bases between them. Germline values: CDR1 SGHTA, CDR2 FQGNSA. The CDR3 spans 14 residues. The material sequenced was blood. The rearrangement uses TRBV7-2 and TRBJ1-5, with D hard to call. The clonotype was recovered from a man between 18 and 35 years old in good health. CDR3 sequence (DNA): TGTGCCAGCAGCTTATCTAACAGAAATCAGCCCCAGCATTTT. Translated: CASSLSNRNQPQHF.